The next 16 T cell receptor beta chains were all read from a single sample in a study of spatial heterogeneity in lung cancer. TCRdb passed the 5' RACE reads through MiXCR, listing each CDR3 protein once. The data contain 8,500 to 14,000 distinct CDR3 sequences, roughly 3.6% of them seen just once; the ten biggest clones take up around half. As for time point: sample taken at primary tumor resection. Tumor, nontumor lung or frozen PBMC supplied whole RNA that was sequenced unsorted. The material was PBMCs, obtained at surgery. All receptors derive from a female donor with early-stage non-small cell lung cancer.

This clonotype was seen many times. Little can be read into the size of this beta chain, an off-target read in a library designed for alpha chains. The rearrangement joins TRBV5-1 to TRBJ2-1; D might be TRBD2 (6 bases). Germline lookup yields CDR1 SGHRS and CDR2 YFSETQ. V lost 6 bases, J lost 7 bases, and 20 bases lay in between. CDR3 size: 15 residues. Written as DNA, the CDR3 is TGCGCCAGCAAGGCAGCTGTTGTAGCGGAGAATGAGCAGTTCTTC. Translating gives CASKAAVVAENEQFF.

This clonotype was counted ten times or more. This beta chain appears as a stray read in a library generated for alpha chains; its size is not informative. The chain uses TRBV7-9 and TRBJ1-1; TRBD1 aligns across 8 bases. Germline loops: CDR1 SEHNR, CDR2 FQNEAQ (reference sequence). V was clipped by 5 bases and J by 6 bases; unmatched bases: 5. This CDR3 has 13 residues. In nucleotides, the CDR3 is TGTGCCAGCAGCCTGGACAGGGAGGCTGAAGCTTTCTTT. It translates to CASSLDREAEAFF.

This clonotype was detected many times. For a library built for alpha chains, this beta chain is a stray read; little rests on its size. The chain carries TRBV6-5 and TRBJ2-3; 10 nucleotides agree with TRBD1. J was trimmed by 5 bases and V by 2 bases; bases with no gene match: 7. The CDR3 sequence is 16 residues long. CDR1 is MNHEY, CDR2 SVGAGI, per germline. The CDR3 DNA sequence: TGTGCCAGCAGTTACCAGACAGGGGGCCGGGGAGATACGCAGTATTTT. Translation gives CASSYQTGGRGDTQYF.

This clonotype occurred many times. The size of this beta chain means little, since it is a stray read in a library made for alpha chains. The chain uses TRBV20-1 and TRBJ1-3, with no clear D. CDR3 length: 12 residues. The germline V gene has CDR1 DFQATT and CDR2 SNEGSKA (reference sequence). Trimming shortened V by 3 bases and J by 5 bases, and 8 bases separated the two germline ends. The CDR3, as DNA: TGCAGTGCTAGTCCCAGGAGAAACACCATATATTTT. Encoded protein: CSASPRRNTIYF.

In this sample, this clonotype turned up a few times. The size of this beta chain means little, since it is a stray read in a library made for alpha chains. The V gene is TRBV19, the J gene TRBJ2-1; the match to TRBD2 covers 9 bases. From germline, CDR1 is LNHDA and CDR2 SQIVND (reference sequence). V shed 1 base, J shed 7 bases, and the junction held 8 bases outside the gene matches. The CDR3 is 16 amino acids. The CDR3 bases are TGTGCCAGTAGTATAGCAGCGGGAGGCCGTTGGAATGAGCAGTTCTTC. Protein sequence: CASSIAAGGRWNEQFF.

This clonotype was seen at least ten times. This beta chain is an unintended read in a library built for alpha chains; its size means little. The chain uses TRBV27 and TRBJ1-5, with a tentative D call TRBD1 (6 bases). This CDR3 has 16 amino acids. Per germline, CDR1 MNHEY and CDR2 SMNVEV (reference sequence). Trimming removed 5 bases at V and 4 bases at J, with 18 bases between. CDR3 coding DNA: TGTGCCAGCAGTCCTCTTCCACAGGGCGGGAATCAGCCCCAGCATTTT. Amino acid sequence: CASSPLPQGGNQPQHF.

This clonotype was seen at least ten times. This beta chain is an off-target read within a library intended for alpha chains, so its frequency means little. J is TRBJ2-5 and V is TRBV7-9; D is undetermined. The CDR3 consists of 12 residues. V was cut by 1 base and J by 4 bases, with 4 bases left in between. The germline gives CDR1 SEHNR, CDR2 FQNEAQ (reference sequence). CDR3 nucleotide sequence: TGTGCCAGCAGCTTAGGTCCAGAGACCCAGTACTTC. Amino acid sequence: CASSLGPETQYF.

Details on this clonotype: Since it is a stray read in a library aimed at alpha chains, this beta chain has a size that is not meaningful. The V gene is TRBV20-1, the J gene TRBJ2-4; a possible D gene is TRBD1 (5 bases). The CDR3 loop spans 17 amino acids. The germline CDR1 and CDR2 sequences are DFQATT and SNEGSKA (reference sequence). Trimming shortened V by 0 bases and J by 2 bases, and 17 bases separated the two germline ends. The CDR3 loop is CSARDLGATPTKNIQYF. CDR3 bases: TGCAGTGCTAGAGATCTAGGGGCCACTCCCACCAAAAACATTCAGTACTTC.

On this clonotype: As an off-target read in a library built for alpha chains, this beta chain has a frequency of little significance. V and J are TRBV9 and TRBJ2-3; D remains unclear. This CDR3 contains 14 residues. Trimming took 4 bases from V and 4 from J, leaving 13 bases between them. Germline V lookup: CDR1 SGDLS, CDR2 YYNGEE. The CDR3 spells CASSTGPGADTQYF. In DNA, the CDR3 is TGTGCCAGCAGCACGGGCCCCGGCGCAGATACGCAGTATTTT.

This clonotype was seen more than once but under ten times. This beta chain is a stray sequence in a library constructed for alpha chains; its clone size is not meaningful. The J gene is TRBJ2-3, the V gene TRBV3-1; 9 nucleotides line up with TRBD2. The CDR3 totals 14 residues. V dropped 4 bases and J dropped 10; count of bases not matched to a gene: 9. The germline V gene has CDR1 LGHDT and CDR2 YNNKEL (reference sequence). In nucleotides, the CDR3 is TGTGCCAGCAGCCGCGCTAGCGGGGACGCGGCGCAGTATTTT. Protein: CASSRASGDAAQYF.

As to this clonotype: This beta chain came through as a stray read in a library set up for alpha chains, and its size says little. This chain links TRBV7-8 with TRBJ2-7; TRBD2 might be the D (6 bases). The CDR3 sequence is 14 residues long. In germline, CDR1 is SGHVS, CDR2 FQNEAQ. V gave up 1 base and J gave up 6 bases, with 13 bases separating them. The CDR3 sequence: CASSLDVGTLEQYF. CDR3 bases: TGTGCCAGCAGCTTAGACGTGGGGACTCTCGAGCAGTACTTC.

This clonotype was recorded at least ten times. This beta chain appears as a stray read in a library generated for alpha chains; its size is not informative. The rearrangement joins TRBV4-3 to TRBJ1-3; D might be TRBD1 (6 bases). V lost 2 bases and J lost 0, with 8 bases in between. Germline CDR1 is LGHNA and CDR2 is YSLEER. This CDR3 contains 15 residues. The CDR3: CASSQFRGSGNTIYF. The CDR3 DNA sequence: TGCGCCAGCAGCCAATTCAGGGGCTCTGGAAACACCATATATTTT.

This clonotype is deemed medium-sized. This beta chain came through as a stray read in a library set up for alpha chains, and its size says little. The V gene is TRBV7-2, the J gene TRBJ2-3; 8 bases are a match to TRBD2. The CDR3 sequence is 13 residues long. V was clipped by 1 base and J by 13 bases; unmatched bases: 7. Germline-derived CDR1 and CDR2 are SGHTA and FQGNSA. The CDR3 protein is CASSLDARGEKYF. In DNA, the CDR3 is TGTGCCAGCAGCTTAGACGCGCGGGGGGAAAAGTATTTT.

This clonotype was seen many times. The library was built for alpha chains, so this beta chain is an off-target read and its size means little. J is TRBJ2-7 and V is TRBV29-1; D possibly corresponds to TRBD2 (6 bases). Trimming cost V 4 bases and J 3 bases, with 10 bases left between them. Germline V lookup: CDR1 SQVTM, CDR2 ANQGSEA. The CDR3 extends over 12 amino acids. The DNA for the CDR3 is TGCAGCGTTGGTAGCGGCAACTACGAGCAGTACTTC. Its translation: CSVGSGNYEQYF.

This clonotype occurred many times. Since the library was made to target alpha chains, this beta chain is a stray read and its abundance is not meaningful. The chain joins TRBV4-2 to TRBJ2-1; 10 nucleotides align to TRBD2. J gave up 5 bases and V 5 bases, and 6 bases lay outside the gene matches. Looked up from germline, CDR1 is LGHNA and CDR2 is YNFKEQ. There are 15 residues in the CDR3. CDR3 region: CASSRGLALNNEQFF. As DNA, the CDR3 is TGTGCCAGCAGCAGGGGACTAGCGTTGAACAATGAGCAGTTCTTC.

This clonotype was recorded many times. This beta chain is off target for a library built for alpha chains, so its abundance means little. V gene TRBV27 combines with J gene TRBJ2-5, with D perhaps TRBD1 or TRBD2 (6 bases each). Per the germline V gene, CDR1 is MNHEY and CDR2 is SMNVEV (reference sequence). V lost 3 bases to trimming and J lost 4 bases, with 15 bases between them. The length of the CDR3 is 15 residues. The CDR3 loop is CASSLRGAGGETQYF. DNA of the CDR3: TGTGCCAGCAGTTTGAGGGGGGCCGGAGGAGAGACCCAGTACTTC.